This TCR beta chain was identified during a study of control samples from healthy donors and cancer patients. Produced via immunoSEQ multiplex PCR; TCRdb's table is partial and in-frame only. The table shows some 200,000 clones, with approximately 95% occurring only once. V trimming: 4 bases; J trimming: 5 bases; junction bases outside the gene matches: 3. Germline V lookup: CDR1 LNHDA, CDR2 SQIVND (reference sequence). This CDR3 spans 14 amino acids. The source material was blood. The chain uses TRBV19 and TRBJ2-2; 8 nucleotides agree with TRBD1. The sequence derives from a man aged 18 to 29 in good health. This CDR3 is CASSTTGDTGELFF. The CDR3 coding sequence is TGTGCCAGTAGTACGACAGGGGATACCGGGGAGCTGTTTTTT.